Below, 26 T cell receptor beta chains from the same sample are listed, as sequenced in a study of shared clonotypes between healthy human individuals. Sequenced by immunoSEQ multiplex PCR; TCRdb stores in-frame clones only, minus some. The sample carries about 1.1 million clones, roughly 74% recorded once. The sequencing input was memory CD4+ T cells from PBMCs. Subset reported: CD45RA-negative fraction. These receptors were taken from a man aged 18 to 30 in good health. Some clones in this sample may be carry-over from other donors' samples.

This clone showed up just once. The chain combines TRBV5-4 with TRBJ2-3, with TRBD2 matching over 13 bases. The germline V gene has CDR1 SGHNT and CDR2 YYREEE (reference sequence). J was trimmed by 4 bases and V by 4 bases; bases with no gene match: 6. The CDR3 sequence is 16 residues long. CDR3: CASSQSGTSGADTQYF. CDR3 DNA sequence: TGTGCCAGCAGCCAATCCGGGACTAGCGGGGCAGATACGCAGTATTTT.

J is TRBJ2-3 and V is TRBV27; D may be TRBD2 (7 bases). Germline V gives CDR1 MNHEY, CDR2 SMNVEV (reference sequence). The CDR3 has 15 amino acids. The V end was cut by 4 bases, the J end by 3 bases, with 14 bases between. The CDR3 is CASSSWGGRTDTQYF. Here the CDR3 DNA reads TGTGCCAGCAGTTCCTGGGGGGGCAGGACAGATACGCAGTATTTT.

For the CDR3, the DNA is TGCAGCGTGCGGACCCCCTCAGATACGCAGTATTTT. This codes for CSVRTPSDTQYF. The genes are TRBV29-1 and TRBJ2-3; D ambiguous. This CDR3 region has 12 residues. In germline, CDR1 is SQVTM, CDR2 ANQGSEA. V lost 6 bases to trimming and J lost 4 bases, with 11 bases between them.

This clone was detected a few times. V usage is TRBV19 and J usage is TRBJ1-1; D call uncertain. The germline V and J ends were trimmed by 2 bases and 8 bases, with 18 bases remaining between them. CDR3 length equals 15 residues. CDR1 and CDR2 from the germline V gene are LNHDA and SQIVND (reference sequence). The CDR3 coding sequence is TGTGCCAGTAGTATATGGACGGCTCAACCTTCGGAAGCTTTCTTT. Translated, it gives CASSIWTAQPSEAFF.

The gene calls are TRBV7-2 and TRBJ1-2; 7 bases match TRBD1. Per germline, CDR1 SGHTA and CDR2 FQGNSA. CDR3 size: 17 residues. The V gene end was trimmed by 1 base and the J gene end by 4 bases; junction bases not matched to a gene: 12. CDR3 sequence: CASSLVAGGTSFYGYTF. In nucleotides, the CDR3 is TGTGCCAGCAGCTTAGTGGCAGGGGGGACCTCGTTCTATGGCTACACCTTC.

The V gene is TRBV28, the J gene TRBJ1-5, with 9 nucleotides matching TRBD1. The CDR3 extends over 15 amino acids. The V gene end was trimmed by 4 bases and the J gene end by 7 bases; junction bases not matched to a gene: 8. Germline assignment: CDR1 MDHEN and CDR2 SYDVKM. CDR3 region: CASSSLGQGGQPQHF. The DNA for the CDR3 is TGTGCCAGCAGTTCCTTGGGACAGGGTGGGCAGCCCCAGCATTTT.

As regards this clone: This CDR3 is also generated by other DNA sequences in the sample. This chain uses TRBV11-3 with TRBJ2-1; D is uncertain. This CDR3 has 11 amino acids. V was cut by 1 base and J by 7 bases, with 2 bases left in between. Germline V CDR1 and CDR2: SGHNT, YENEEA. DNA for the CDR3: TGTGCCAGCAGCTTAGGGAATGAGCAGTTCTTC. This encodes CASSLGNEQFF.

The chain's CDR3 is CASSSARDGSPLHF. The CDR3 DNA is TGTGCCAGCAGTTCCGCCCGGGATGGTTCACCCCTCCACTTT. This chain uses TRBV6-5 with TRBJ1-6; D gene unclear. The CDR3 has 14 residues. Trimming took off 4 bases at V and 9 bases at J, with 13 bases between the two ends. The germline gives CDR1 MNHEY, CDR2 SVGAGI.

The V call is TRBV29-1, the J call TRBJ1-2; perhaps TRBD1 as D (6 bases). V was cut by 6 bases and J by 8 bases, with 13 bases left in between. The CDR3 has 11 amino acids. Per the germline V gene, CDR1 is SQVTM and CDR2 is ANQGSEA. CDR3 protein: CSVRQAVGYTF. In DNA, the CDR3 is TGCAGCGTCAGACAGGCCGTAGGCTACACCTTC. The whole variable domain, filled in from reference TRBV29-1 and TRBJ1-2, reads SAVISQKPSRDICQRGTSLTIQCQVDSQVTMMFWYRQQPGQSLTLIATANQGSEATYESGFVIDKFPISRPNLTFSTLTVSNMSPEDSSIYLCSVRQAVGYTFGSGTRLTVV.

In this sample, this clone turned up once. The rearrangement uses TRBV27 and TRBJ2-5; D possibly corresponds to TRBD2 (5 bases). Germline V gene sequence: CDR1 MNHEY, CDR2 SMNVEV (reference sequence). The length of the CDR3 is 12 residues. V shed 6 bases and J shed 8 bases, with 13 bases lying between them. The CDR3: CASSGDGVTQYF. For the CDR3, the DNA is TGTGCCAGCAGCGGAGACGGGGTAACCCAGTACTTC.

This chain connects TRBV19 to TRBJ1-1; a weak D match, TRBD1 (6 bases). Germline V gene sequence: CDR1 LNHDA, CDR2 SQIVND (reference sequence). The CDR3 is made up of 16 amino acids. Between the trimmed V and J ends, which lost 6 bases and 1 base, there was a span of 18 bases. The CDR3 is CASSLDRTTPNTEAFF. DNA for the CDR3: TGTGCCAGTAGCCTCGACAGGACAACTCCGAACACTGAAGCTTTCTTT.

The genes are TRBV2 and TRBJ2-2; 8 nucleotides match TRBD1. The length of the CDR3 is 16 residues. V shed 7 bases and J 3 bases; nucleotides not matched to a gene: 10. Germline CDR1 and CDR2: SNHLY and FYNNEI. The CDR3 here is CASTTDRVSYTGELFF. The CDR3 DNA reads as TGTGCCAGCACCACGGACAGGGTATCATACACCGGGGAGCTGTTTTTT.

The chain joins TRBV18 to TRBJ2-2; D unresolved. The germline gives CDR1 KGHSH, CDR2 LQKENI. The CDR3 sequence is 13 residues long. Trimming left V 3 bases short and J 7 bases short, with 9 bases between. The CDR3 loop reads CASSPAIYGELFF. DNA for the CDR3: TGTGCCAGCTCACCTGCAATATACGGGGAGCTGTTTTTT.

V and J are TRBV4-2 and TRBJ2-7; possible D gene TRBD2, 5 bases. Germline V lookup: CDR1 LGHNA, CDR2 YNFKEQ. There are 15 residues in the CDR3. Trimming removed 3 bases at V and 0 bases at J, with 12 bases between. CDR3 amino acids: CASSHASTDSYEQYF. The CDR3 region has the DNA TGTGCCAGCAGCCACGCTAGCACAGACTCCTACGAGCAGTACTTC.

This chain links TRBV5-8 with TRBJ1-5; 7 bases map to TRBD1. The length of the CDR3 is 18 residues. Germline V gene lookup returns CDR1 SGHTS and CDR2 YDEGEE. Trimming removed 1 base from V and 0 bases from J; junction bases left unmatched: 10. The CDR3 spells CASSLWRGDSSSNQPQHF. The CDR3 DNA reads TGTGCCAGCAGCTTGTGGAGAGGGGACAGTTCTAGCAATCAGCCCCAGCATTTT.

A single count supports this clone. This chain links TRBV6-5 with TRBJ1-1; 7 positions agree with TRBD1. The CDR3 totals 12 residues. CDR1 and CDR2 from the germline V gene are MNHEY and SVGAGI. Trimming removed 8 bases from V and 7 bases from J; junction bases left unmatched: 7. CDR3 in amino acids: CASQRQGLEAFF. The CDR3 bases are TGTGCCAGCCAAAGACAGGGCCTTGAAGCTTTCTTT.

The V and J genes are TRBV19 and TRBJ2-3, with 8 bases aligning to TRBD2. The CDR3 extends over 18 amino acids. V was pared by 5 bases and J by 1 base, with 14 bases of the junction left unmatched. CDR1 is LNHDA and CDR2 is SQIVND in the germline V gene (reference sequence). The CDR3 region is CASSSPTKGLVGTDTQYF. CDR3 DNA sequence: TGTGCCAGTAGTTCCCCTACCAAGGGACTAGTTGGCACAGATACGCAGTATTTT.

The V gene is TRBV28, the J gene TRBJ1-1, with D maybe TRBD1 (5 bases). Trimming left V 5 bases short and J 8 bases short, with 18 bases between. Germline lookup yields CDR1 MDHEN and CDR2 SYDVKM. The CDR3 is 14 amino acids. DNA for the CDR3: TGTGCCAGCAGTACCCGAGTGGGGGGTACAGAAGCTTTCTTT. Residues: CASSTRVGGTEAFF.

The J gene is TRBJ1-4, the V gene TRBV5-1, with no clear D. Germline-derived CDR1 and CDR2 are SGHRS and YFSETQ. CDR3 length: 15 residues. Trimming removed 1 base from V and 0 bases from J, with 7 bases in between. DNA of the CDR3: TGCGCCAGCAGCTTGAACGGTGCAACTAATGAAAAACTGTTTTTT. The encoded protein is CASSLNGATNEKLFF.

This chain joins TRBV18 and TRBJ1-1; D is unresolved. Trimming stripped 3 bases from V and 11 bases from J, with 16 bases between. The CDR3 is 13 amino acids. Germline V CDR1 and CDR2: KGHSH, LQKENI. CDR3 DNA: TGTGCCAGCTCACCTCTAGCCATACCGGGGGCTTTCTTT. This gives the protein CASSPLAIPGAFF.

J is TRBJ2-2 and V is TRBV12-5; no definite D call. This CDR3 is 16 amino acids long. Trimming cost V 0 bases and J 0 bases, with 8 bases left between them. The germline V gene has CDR1 LGHNT and CDR2 FRNRAP. In DNA form, the CDR3 reads TGTGCTAGTGGTTTGGTGCTGGCAGCGAACACCGGGGAGCTGTTTTTT. Its translation is CASGLVLAANTGELFF.

V usage is TRBV27 and J usage is TRBJ1-2; D unclear. The germline V and J ends were trimmed by 0 bases and 7 bases, with 12 bases remaining between them. Germline V gene lookup returns CDR1 MNHEY and CDR2 SMNVEV (reference sequence). This CDR3 comprises 14 residues. The CDR3 bases are TGTGCCAGCAGTTTATCAGGGTACAGTTTTGGCTACACCTTC. Encoded protein: CASSLSGYSFGYTF.

The chain's CDR3 is CASSPSDRGGNEQFF. The CDR3 region has the DNA TGTGCCAGCAGCCCCTCGGACAGGGGGGGCAATGAGCAGTTCTTC. The rearrangement joins TRBV9 to TRBJ2-1, with 10 bases identical to TRBD1. CDR3 length equals 15 residues. In germline, CDR1 is SGDLS, CDR2 YYNGEE. The trim removed 4 bases at V and 6 bases at J, leaving 7 bases unmatched.

This clone was recorded many times. The chain combines TRBV2 with TRBJ2-2; D ambiguous. The CDR3 has 12 residues. Trimming shortened V by 3 bases and J by 4 bases, and 3 bases separated the two germline ends. Germline CDR1 is SNHLY and CDR2 is FYNNEI. The CDR3 DNA reads TGTGCCAGCAGTGATAGCACCGGGGAGCTGTTTTTT. Encoded protein: CASSDSTGELFF. The full variable domain, completed using reference TRBV2 and TRBJ2-2, is EPEVTQTPSHQVTQMGQEVILRCVPISNHLYFYWYRQILGQKVEFLVSFYNNEISEKSEIFDDQFSVERPDGSNFTLKIRSTKLEDSAMYFCASSDSTGELFFGEGSRLTVL.

The chain links TRBV27 to TRBJ1-2; D is uncertain. Germline values: CDR1 MNHEY, CDR2 SMNVEV (reference sequence). Trimming removed 5 bases at V and 4 bases at J, with 20 bases between. CDR3 length: 16 amino acids. The CDR3 region is CASSPNPRPDVYGYTF. In DNA, the CDR3 is TGTGCCAGCAGTCCCAATCCCCGCCCAGACGTCTATGGCTACACCTTC.

The rearrangement joins TRBV29-1 to TRBJ2-1; D remains unclear. The length of the CDR3 is 14 residues. CDR1 and CDR2 from the germline V gene are SQVTM and ANQGSEA. V was cut by 1 base and J by 0 bases, with 7 bases left in between. CDR3 sequence (DNA): TGCAGCGTTGAAGTTTGGTACTCCTACAATGAGCAGTTCTTC. This gives the protein CSVEVWYSYNEQFF.